This TCR beta chain was obtained from a study of control samples from healthy donors and cancer patients. This table comes from immunoSEQ multiplex PCR, and its TCRdb copy is limited to in-frame clones, with some not included. The data hold about 71,000 clones, with about 90% observed a single time. Germline CDR1 is SGHVS and CDR2 is FQNEAQ. After removal of 2 bases from V and 2 bases from J, the junction contained 8 bases not matched to a gene. This CDR3 spans 16 amino acids. The sequence derives from a man aged 60 to 69 with lung cancer. Sequencing was carried out using PBMCs. V usage is TRBV7-8 and J usage is TRBJ1-2; 7 bases are shared with TRBD1. The CDR3 protein is CASSLKRDRVNYGYTF. CDR3 nucleotide sequence: TGTGCCAGCAGCTTAAAACGGGACAGAGTAAACTATGGCTACACCTTC.